These 21 T cell receptor beta chains were sequenced from one sample in a study of blood T cell repertoires in COVID-19. The assay was immunoSEQ multiplex PCR, and TCRdb's table has in-frame clones only and misses some. The sample records approximately 97,000 clones, around nine tenths being singletons. The specimen sequenced was peripheral blood. These receptors came from a man in his sixties with acute or convalescent COVID-19.

The chain carries TRBV30 and TRBJ1-2; a weak D match, TRBD1 (5 bases). V lost 3 bases and J lost 5, with 22 bases in between. The CDR3 extends over 16 amino acids. The germline V gene encodes CDR1 GTSNPN and CDR2 SVGIG (reference sequence). CDR3 bases: TGTGCCTGGAGCCACAGGAGTTGGGCGGAATATTATGGCTACACCTTC. Amino acid sequence: CAWSHRSWAEYYGYTF.

This clone has a single count. This chain links TRBV12-5 with TRBJ2-3; 11 bases match TRBD1. J was trimmed by 1 base and V by 5 bases; bases with no gene match: 11. Germline lookup yields CDR1 LGHNT and CDR2 FRNRAP. The CDR3 is 18 amino acids. CDR3 sequence (DNA): TGTGCTAGTGGTGGCCGGGACAGGGGGACCTTTGGCACAGATACGCAGTATTTT. Protein product: CASGGRDRGTFGTDTQYF.

In the case of this clone: Other nucleotide sequences in the sample specify the same CDR3. The chain recombines TRBV6-5 with TRBJ1-5; 7 bases match TRBD1. The CDR3 contains 14 residues. V dropped 8 bases and J dropped 1; count of bases not matched to a gene: 5. CDR1 MNHEY and CDR2 SVGAGI come from the germline V gene. The chain's CDR3 is CASSRQGSNQPQHF. Here the CDR3 DNA reads TGTGCCAGCTCCAGACAGGGCAGCAATCAGCCCCAGCATTTT.

The V call is TRBV10-1, the J call TRBJ1-1; D not resolved. The germline CDR1 and CDR2 sequences are WNHNN and SYGVQD (reference sequence). The CDR3 runs 13 residues. Deletions cut 5 bases from V and 0 bases from J, with 7 bases between. The CDR3 nucleotides read TGCGCCAGCAGTACCGACATGAACACTGAAGCTTTCTTT. This translates into CASSTDMNTEAFF.

The rearrangement links TRBV2 to TRBJ2-1, with 9 positions matching TRBD1. The J segment lost 0 bases and the V segment lost 4 bases, leaving 13 bases of the junction unmatched. Per the germline V gene, CDR1 is SNHLY and CDR2 is FYNNEI. The CDR3 has 19 amino acids. CDR3 bases: TGTGCCAGCAGTGCGGACAGGGGACGCATGGCAAGCTCCTACAATGAGCAGTTCTTC. Translated, it gives CASSADRGRMASSYNEQFF.

This chain connects TRBV25-1 to TRBJ2-7, with D maybe TRBD2 (5 bases). The CDR3 is 13 residues long. CDR1 MGHDK and CDR2 SYGVNS come from the germline V gene. Trimming cost V 4 bases and J 0 bases, with 7 bases left between them. CDR3 protein: CASSARDSYEQYF. The DNA of the CDR3 is TGTGCCAGCAGTGCCCGGGACTCCTACGAGCAGTACTTC.

The gene calls are TRBV7-2 and TRBJ1-5; the D is unclear. Germline assignment: CDR1 SGHTA and CDR2 FQGNSA. The CDR3 is 13 amino acids. V was shortened by 3 bases and J by 7 bases, with 10 bases between the two germline ends. The CDR3 spells CASSLRAKQPQHF. The DNA of the CDR3 is TGTGCCAGCAGCTTGAGGGCGAAACAGCCCCAGCATTTT. Looking up the rest from reference TRBV7-2 and TRBJ1-5 gives the full variable domain: GAGVSQSPSNKVTEKGKDVELRCDPISGHTALYWYRQSLGQGLEFLIYFQGNSAPDKSGLPSDRFSAERTGGSVSTLTIQRTQQEDSAVYLCASSLRAKQPQHFGDGTRLSIL.

The chain employs TRBV14 and TRBJ1-2, with 8 bases aligning to TRBD1. CDR3 length: 13 amino acids. CDR1 SGHDN and CDR2 FVKESK come from the germline V gene. Losses at the gene ends were 4 bases for V and 4 bases for J; bases not matched to a gene: 2. The CDR3 coding sequence is TGTGCCAGCAGCCGGGACAGGTTCTATGGCTACACCTTC. Translating it yields CASSRDRFYGYTF.

The V call is TRBV3-1 (or the pseudogene TRBV3-2), the J call TRBJ1-1; maybe TRBD1 (6 bases). The ends were cut back, 4 bases at V and 2 bases at J, with 11 bases in the middle. Germline V CDR1 and CDR2: LGHDT, YNNKEL (reference sequence). The CDR3 has 14 amino acids. Here the CDR3 DNA reads TGTGCCAGCAGCCGGACAGAATCTAACACTGAAGCTTTCTTT. Translated, it gives CASSRTESNTEAFF.

The chain uses TRBV15 and TRBJ1-1, with unresolved D. This CDR3 region has 15 residues. Trimming pared 5 bases from V and 2 bases from J, leaving 15 bases between. Per germline, CDR1 LNHNV and CDR2 YYDKDF (reference sequence). CDR3 region: CATSQRPTENTEAFF. DNA for the CDR3: TGTGCCACCAGCCAACGACCAACAGAAAACACTGAAGCTTTCTTT.

V is TRBV5-1 and J is TRBJ1-2; TRBD1 matches 7 bases. V gave up 4 bases and J gave up 2 bases; unmatched junction bases: 5. CDR1 SGHRS and CDR2 YFSETQ come from the germline V gene. The CDR3 runs to 14 residues. The CDR3 protein is CASSHGTANYGYTF. In DNA form, the CDR3 reads TGCGCCAGCAGCCACGGGACAGCCAACTATGGCTACACCTTC.

The rearrangement joins TRBV2 to TRBJ1-1; D not resolved. V gave up 11 bases and J gave up 1 base, with 8 bases separating them. The CDR3 runs to 11 residues. Germline V gene sequence: CDR1 SNHLY, CDR2 FYNNEI. In DNA, the CDR3 is TGTGCCGGCGCAGGGAACACTGAAGCTTTCTTT. Its protein is CAGAGNTEAFF.

The chain employs TRBV5-1 and TRBJ1-1, with D possibly matching TRBD1 (6 bases). The V gene's germline CDR1 is SGHRS and CDR2 YFSETQ. The germline V and J ends were trimmed by 4 bases and 8 bases, with 21 bases remaining between them. The CDR3 length is 15 residues. The CDR3 DNA is TGCGCCAGCAGCGAAGGACAGCAAAGGTTCGAGGAAGCTTTCTTT. Translated: CASSEGQQRFEEAFF.

The chain links TRBV7-9 to TRBJ1-3; D call uncertain. The CDR3 has 17 amino acids. V was trimmed by 4 bases and J by 0 bases, leaving 16 bases between them. Per the germline V gene, CDR1 is SEHNR and CDR2 is FQNEAQ (reference sequence). CDR3 loop: CASSSGSLIFSGNTIYF. The CDR3 DNA follows: TGTGCCAGCAGCTCCGGGTCGCTAATTTTCTCTGGAAACACCATATATTTT. The complete variable domain, with remaining parts taken from reference TRBV7-9 and TRBJ1-3, reads DTGVSQNPRHKITKRGQNVTFRCDPISEHNRLYWYRQTLGQGPEFLTYFQNEAQLEKSRLLSDRFSAERPKGSFSTLEIQRTEQGDSAMYLCASSSGSLIFSGNTIYFGEGSWLTVV.

The chain recombines TRBV7-6 with TRBJ1-2; tentatively, D is TRBD1 (5 bases). This CDR3 is built from 15 residues. CDR1 and CDR2 from the germline V gene are SGHVS and FNYEAQ. Between the trimmed V and J ends, which lost 1 base and 3 bases, there was a span of 12 bases. The CDR3 sequence: CASSLGRGRDYGYTF. The CDR3 nucleotides are TGTGCCAGCAGCTTAGGGAGGGGACGGGACTATGGCTACACCTTC.

Notes on this clone: Compared with germline, one end of the junction differs, possibly owing to a read error. The rearrangement joins TRBV20-1 to TRBJ1-2, with 7 positions matching TRBD1. Germline V CDR1 and CDR2: DFQATT, SNEGSKA (reference sequence). The CDR3 spans 11 residues. CDR3 in amino acids: CSAGGGQLNAF. CDR3 DNA: TGCAGTGCTGGAGGGGGCCAACTAAATGCCTTC.

This clone was recorded once. The V gene is TRBV30, the J gene TRBJ1-5; D call uncertain. This CDR3 is 13 amino acids long. Germline CDR1 is GTSNPN and CDR2 is SVGIG (reference sequence). Trimming removed 5 bases at V and 3 bases at J, with 11 bases between. The chain's CDR3 is CAWSRQNNQPQHF. The DNA of the CDR3 is TGTGCCTGGTCTAGGCAGAACAATCAGCCCCAGCATTTT.

This sequence joins TRBV7-2 and TRBJ1-2; D remains unclear. CDR1 is SGHTA and CDR2 is FQGNSA in the germline V gene. Trimming pared 1 base from V and 2 bases from J, leaving 11 bases between. This CDR3 spans 15 amino acids. The CDR3 loop reads CASSLDPAGNYGYTF. The CDR3 DNA sequence: TGTGCCAGCAGCTTAGATCCGGCGGGGAACTATGGCTACACCTTC. Variable domain in full (rest from reference TRBV7-2 and TRBJ1-2): GAGVSQSPSNKVTEKGKDVELRCDPISGHTALYWYRQSLGQGLEFLIYFQGNSAPDKSGLPSDRFSAERTGGSVSTLTIQRTQQEDSAVYLCASSLDPAGNYGYTFGSGTRLTVV.

The J gene is TRBJ1-3, the V gene TRBV27; 7 nucleotides align to TRBD1. Germline V gene lookup returns CDR1 MNHEY and CDR2 SMNVEV (reference sequence). Losses at the gene ends were 4 bases for V and 0 bases for J; bases not matched to a gene: 6. There are 16 residues in the CDR3. CDR3 region: CASSSTGKNSGNTIYF. Here the CDR3 DNA reads TGTGCCAGCAGTTCGACAGGGAAAAACTCTGGAAACACCATATATTTT.

CDR3 nucleotides: TGTGCCAGCAGCTTAGGCAGGGTAGCTAACTATGGCTACACCTTC. Translation: CASSLGRVANYGYTF. The chain couples TRBV7-8 to TRBJ1-2, with D maybe TRBD1 (5 bases). V was clipped by 1 base and J by 0 bases, with 9 bases between them. Germline CDR1 is SGHVS and CDR2 is FQNEAQ. The CDR3 length is 15 residues.

The rearrangement joins TRBV5-1 to TRBJ1-1; D possibly corresponds to TRBD1 (5 bases). Germline V lookup: CDR1 SGHRS, CDR2 YFSETQ. The CDR3 is made up of 14 amino acids. Trimming took 4 bases from V and 0 from J, leaving 10 bases between them. The CDR3 reads CASSGQDMNTEAFF. The CDR3, as DNA: TGCGCCAGCAGCGGGCAGGACATGAACACTGAAGCTTTCTTT.